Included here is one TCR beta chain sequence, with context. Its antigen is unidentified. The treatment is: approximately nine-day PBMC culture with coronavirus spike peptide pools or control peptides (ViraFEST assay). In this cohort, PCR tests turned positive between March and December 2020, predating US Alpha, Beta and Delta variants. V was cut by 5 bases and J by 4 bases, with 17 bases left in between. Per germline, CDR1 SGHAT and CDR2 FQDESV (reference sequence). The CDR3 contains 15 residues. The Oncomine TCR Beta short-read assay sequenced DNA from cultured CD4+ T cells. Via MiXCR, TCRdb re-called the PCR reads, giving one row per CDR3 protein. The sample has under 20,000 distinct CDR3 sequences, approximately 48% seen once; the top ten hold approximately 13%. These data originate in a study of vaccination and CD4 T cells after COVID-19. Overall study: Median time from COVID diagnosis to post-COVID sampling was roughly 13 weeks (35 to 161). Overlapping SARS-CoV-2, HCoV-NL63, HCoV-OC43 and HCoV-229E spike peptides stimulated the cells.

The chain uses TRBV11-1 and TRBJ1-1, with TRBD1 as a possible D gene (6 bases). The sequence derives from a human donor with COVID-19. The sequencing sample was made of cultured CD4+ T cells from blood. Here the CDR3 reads CASSLGTLRGTEAFF. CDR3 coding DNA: TGTGCCAGCAGCCTAGGGACCCTCAGGGGCACTGAAGCTTTCTTT.